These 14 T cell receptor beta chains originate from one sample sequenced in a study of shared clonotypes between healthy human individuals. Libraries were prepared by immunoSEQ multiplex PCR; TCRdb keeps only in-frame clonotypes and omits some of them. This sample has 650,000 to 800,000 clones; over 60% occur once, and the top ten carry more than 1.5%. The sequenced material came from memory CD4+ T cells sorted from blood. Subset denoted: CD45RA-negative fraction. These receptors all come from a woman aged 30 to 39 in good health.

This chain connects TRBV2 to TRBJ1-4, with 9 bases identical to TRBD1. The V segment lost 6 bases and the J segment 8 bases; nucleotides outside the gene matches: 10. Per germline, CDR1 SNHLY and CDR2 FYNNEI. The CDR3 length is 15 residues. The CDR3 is CASSSQGASVEKLFF. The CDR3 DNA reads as TGTGCCAGCAGCTCACAGGGGGCGTCTGTGGAAAAACTGTTTTTT.

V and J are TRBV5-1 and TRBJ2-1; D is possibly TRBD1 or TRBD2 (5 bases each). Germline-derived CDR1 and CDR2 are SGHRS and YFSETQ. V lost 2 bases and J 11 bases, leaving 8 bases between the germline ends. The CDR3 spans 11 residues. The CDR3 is CASSFRDQQFF. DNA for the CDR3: TGCGCCAGCAGCTTCCGGGACCAGCAGTTCTTC.

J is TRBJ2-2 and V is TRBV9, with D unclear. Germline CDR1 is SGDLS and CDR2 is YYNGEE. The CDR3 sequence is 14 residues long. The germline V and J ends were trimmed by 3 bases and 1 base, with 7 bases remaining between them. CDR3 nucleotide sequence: TGTGCCAGCAGCGCTGGGGTGAACACCGGGGAGCTGTTTTTT. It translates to CASSAGVNTGELFF.

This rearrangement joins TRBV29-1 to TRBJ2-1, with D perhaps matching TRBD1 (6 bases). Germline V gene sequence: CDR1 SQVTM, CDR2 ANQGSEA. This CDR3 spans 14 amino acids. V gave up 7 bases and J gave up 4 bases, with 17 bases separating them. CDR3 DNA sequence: TGCAGCGCCGACAGGCTCCAAGATTACAATGAGCAGTTCTTC. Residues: CSADRLQDYNEQFF.

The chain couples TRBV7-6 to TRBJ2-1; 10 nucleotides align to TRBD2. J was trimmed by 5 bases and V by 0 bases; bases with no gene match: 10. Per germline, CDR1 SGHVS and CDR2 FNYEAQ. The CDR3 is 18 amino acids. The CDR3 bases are TGTGCCAGCAGCTTAGCCCCTAGCGGGAGTCTGGTGGACAATGAGCAGTTCTTC. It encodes CASSLAPSGSLVDNEQFF.

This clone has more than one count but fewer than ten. The CDR3 nucleotides are TGTGCCAGCTCACCAGCGGACTGGAGCTCTGGAAACACCATATATTTT. This encodes CASSPADWSSGNTIYF. The J gene is TRBJ1-3, the V gene TRBV18; no clear D gene. Germline V lookup: CDR1 KGHSH, CDR2 LQKENI. The CDR3 is made up of 16 amino acids. Trimming stripped 2 bases from V and 0 bases from J, with 11 bases between.

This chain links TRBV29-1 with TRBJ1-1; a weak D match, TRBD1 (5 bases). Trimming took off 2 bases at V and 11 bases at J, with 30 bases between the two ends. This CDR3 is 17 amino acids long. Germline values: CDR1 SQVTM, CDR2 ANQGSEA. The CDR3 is CSVESNVGRGAGMSAFF. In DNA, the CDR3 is TGCAGCGTTGAATCCAACGTCGGGAGGGGCGCTGGAATGTCCGCTTTCTTT.

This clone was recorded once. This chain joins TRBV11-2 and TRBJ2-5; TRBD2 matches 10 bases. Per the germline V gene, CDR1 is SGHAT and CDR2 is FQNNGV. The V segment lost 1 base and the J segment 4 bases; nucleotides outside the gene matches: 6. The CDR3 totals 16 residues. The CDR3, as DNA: TGTGCCAGCAGCTTAGGAGCGGGAGGGAGGGTAGAGACCCAGTACTTC. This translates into CASSLGAGGRVETQYF.

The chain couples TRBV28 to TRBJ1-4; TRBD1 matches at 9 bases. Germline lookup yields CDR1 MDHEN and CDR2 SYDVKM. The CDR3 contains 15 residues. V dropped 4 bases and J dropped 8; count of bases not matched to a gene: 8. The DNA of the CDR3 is TGTGCCAGCAGTTCGGGGGGACAGGGAAACGAAAAACTGTTTTTT. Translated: CASSSGGQGNEKLFF.

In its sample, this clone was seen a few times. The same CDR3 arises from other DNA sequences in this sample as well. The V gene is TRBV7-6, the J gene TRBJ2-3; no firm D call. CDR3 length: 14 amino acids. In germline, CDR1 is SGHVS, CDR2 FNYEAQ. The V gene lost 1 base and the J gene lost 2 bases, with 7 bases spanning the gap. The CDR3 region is CASSLGLTTDTQYF. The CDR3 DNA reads TGTGCCAGCAGCTTAGGCCTTACCACAGATACGCAGTATTTT.

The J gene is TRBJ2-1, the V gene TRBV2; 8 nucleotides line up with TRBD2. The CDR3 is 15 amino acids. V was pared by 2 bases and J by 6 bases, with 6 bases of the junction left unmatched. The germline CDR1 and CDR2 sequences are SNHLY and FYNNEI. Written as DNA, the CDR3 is TGTGCCAGCAGTGAATTAGGACTAGCAGGCAATGAGCAGTTCTTC. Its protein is CASSELGLAGNEQFF.

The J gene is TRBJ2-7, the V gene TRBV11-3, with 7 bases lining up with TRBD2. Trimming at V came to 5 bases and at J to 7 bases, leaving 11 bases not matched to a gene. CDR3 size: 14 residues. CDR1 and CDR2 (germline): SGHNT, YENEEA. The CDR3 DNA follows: TGTGCCAGCAGCGAAGGTGGACTAGAGTATGAGCAGTACTTC. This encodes CASSEGGLEYEQYF.

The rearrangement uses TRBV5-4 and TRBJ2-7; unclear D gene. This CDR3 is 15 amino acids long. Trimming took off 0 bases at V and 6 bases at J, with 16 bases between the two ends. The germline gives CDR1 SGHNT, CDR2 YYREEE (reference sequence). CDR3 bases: TGTGCCAGCAGCTTGGTGGGTATTGAGGCAGGCGAGCAGTACTTC. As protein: CASSLVGIEAGEQYF.

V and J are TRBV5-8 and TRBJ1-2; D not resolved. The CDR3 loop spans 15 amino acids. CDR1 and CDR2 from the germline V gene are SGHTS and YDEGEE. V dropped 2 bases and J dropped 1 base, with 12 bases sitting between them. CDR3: CASSFQEAHNYGYTF. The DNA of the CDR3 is TGTGCCAGCAGCTTTCAGGAGGCTCATAACTATGGCTACACCTTC.